Presented here are 8 T cell receptor beta chains from one specimen sequenced in a study of response to subunit inactivated influenza vaccine. In TCRdb, the RT-PCR reads were re-called with MiXCR into one record per CDR3 protein. The sample gives around 580,000 distinct CDR3 sequences, 12% of which show up once; more than 8.5% is in the top ten. Sequences were derived from PBMCs from blood, sampled on the day of vaccination. These receptors were collected from a man aged 50-59 years who received an inactivated influenza vaccine.

This clonotype turned up a few times. The chain is built from TRBV28 and TRBJ2-1; 12 nucleotides line up with TRBD2. The CDR3 length is 16 residues. The junction had 11 bases not matched to a gene; V was cut back by 7 bases and J by 7 bases. CDR1 is MDHEN, CDR2 SYDVKM, per germline. In DNA, the CDR3 is TGTGCCAGCAAGCCTAGCGGGAGGGATGTAAAAAATGAGCAGTTCTTC. It encodes CASKPSGRDVKNEQFF.

Only a few counts were recorded for this clonotype. The rearrangement uses TRBV7-9 and TRBJ2-3; 8 bases line up with TRBD2. Germline assignment: CDR1 SEHNR and CDR2 FQNEAQ (reference sequence). This CDR3 is 16 amino acids long. V shed 4 bases, J shed 2 bases, and the junction held 8 bases outside the gene matches. As DNA, the CDR3 is TGTGCCAGCAGCTCGCGGGGGGCAGGGAACACAGATACGCAGTATTTT. It specifies CASSSRGAGNTDTQYF. Looking up the rest from reference TRBV7-9 and TRBJ2-3 gives the full variable domain: DTGVSQNPRHKITKRGQNVTFRCDPISEHNRLYWYRQTLGQGPEFLTYFQNEAQLEKSRLLSDRFSAERPKGSFSTLEIQRTEQGDSAMYLCASSSRGAGNTDTQYFGPGTRLTVL.

This clonotype appeared a few times. The chain employs TRBV29-1 and TRBJ2-1; 9 bases line up with TRBD1. The germline V gene encodes CDR1 SQVTM and CDR2 ANQGSEA. V dropped 7 bases and J dropped 7; count of bases not matched to a gene: 5. There are 12 residues in the CDR3. CDR3 sequence: CSDRTGANEQFF. The CDR3 bases are TGCAGCGACCGGACAGGGGCGAATGAGCAGTTCTTC.

The chain joins TRBV16 to TRBJ2-1, with a possible D match to TRBD2 (6 bases). From germline, CDR1 is KGHSY and CDR2 FQNENV. Deletions cut 5 bases from V and 8 bases from J, with 22 bases between. The CDR3 runs 16 residues. The CDR3 sequence: CASSDYGGPTSYEQFF. DNA of the CDR3: TGTGCCAGCAGCGATTACGGAGGGCCCACTTCCTATGAGCAGTTCTTC.

This clonotype came up a few times. V is TRBV7-2 and J is TRBJ2-3; D remains ambiguous. Germline lookup yields CDR1 SGHTA and CDR2 FQGNSA. The CDR3 has 15 amino acids. Trimming took 2 bases from V and 6 from J, leaving 15 bases between them. The CDR3 DNA reads TGTGCCAGCAGCTTAATACGCAGTTCTGCCGATACGCAGTATTTT. Translating it yields CASSLIRSSADTQYF.

The CDR3 DNA sequence: TGTGCCAGCTCACCGGGACTAGCGCTGGGACTAGCCAAAAACATTCAGTACTTC. This gives the protein CASSPGLALGLAKNIQYF. This chain links TRBV18 with TRBJ2-4; 10 bases agree with TRBD2. V trimming: 3 bases; J trimming: 0 bases; junction bases outside the gene matches: 8. The CDR3 has 18 amino acids. Germline-derived CDR1 and CDR2 are KGHSH and LQKENI. The whole variable domain, remainder taken from reference TRBV18 and TRBJ2-4, is NAGVMQNPRHLVRRRGQEARLRCSPMKGHSHVYWYRQLPEEGLKFMVYLQKENIIDESGMPKERFSAEFPKEGPSILRIQQVVRGDSAAYFCASSPGLALGLAKNIQYFGAGTRLSVL.

This clonotype was counted only a few times. This rearrangement joins TRBV20-1 to TRBJ2-7; no clear D gene. CDR3 length: 15 amino acids. Between the trimmed V and J ends, which lost 5 bases and 2 bases, there was a span of 19 bases. Germline V gene sequence: CDR1 DFQATT, CDR2 SNEGSKA (reference sequence). This CDR3 reads CSALSPPQAAYEQYF. The DNA of the CDR3 is TGCAGTGCTCTCAGCCCCCCCCAAGCTGCCTACGAGCAGTACTTC.

The gene calls are TRBV7-2 and TRBJ2-6; unclear D gene. Germline V lookup: CDR1 SGHTA, CDR2 FQGNSA. The V and J ends lost 6 bases and 0 bases respectively, with 6 bases between them. The length of the CDR3 is 14 residues. In DNA form, the CDR3 reads TGTGCCAGCAGTCACACCTCTGGGGCCAACGTCCTGACTTTC. As protein: CASSHTSGANVLTF.